This TCR beta chain derives from a study of T-cell reconstitution after alpha-beta-depleted transplantation in children. Notes on the study in general: Expanded clones from the graft, numbering several hundred, reportedly supplied alpha-beta T cells about two months after transplant. A year post-transplant, T-cell counts and diversity derived mostly from newly produced T cells. After transplant, high TCRbeta diversity at day 60 in some patients arose from surviving recipient T cells and thymic progenitors.

The CDR3 is 19 residues long. With V trimmed by 1 base and J by 7 bases, 16 bases remained unmatched. Germline loops: CDR1 SGHAT, CDR2 FQNNGV. This clonotype has a handful of counts. Its cognate antigen is unknown. The authors prepared the TCRbeta library with unique molecular identifiers. Using its own MiXCR run on the PCR reads, TCRdb lists one record per CDR3 protein. The repertoire holds around 70,000 distinct CDR3 sequences, roughly a tenth seen once, with over 10% in the top ten. This chain uses TRBV11-2 with TRBJ2-2; 9 bases are a match to TRBD2. This receptor was obtained from a boy aged 5-17 years with acute myeloid leukemia, due to receive a stem cell transplant. The source was PBMCs, collected before TCRalphabeta/CD19-depleted stem cell transplant. DNA of the CDR3: TGTGCCAGCAGCTTAGGACCACTGGGCGGGGGGGCGCTTGGCGGGGAGCTGTTTTTT. Its translation: CASSLGPLGGGALGGELFF.